This T cell receptor beta chain was recovered during a study of blood T cell repertoires in COVID-19. Study as a whole: The United States, Italy and Spain supplied acute and convalescent COVID-19 samples. T cells, B-cell-depleted T cells, or PBMCs provided the cDNA or gDNA that served as material.

Clinical history reported by participants formed the basis on which cohorts were assigned. Resolution of symptoms, clearance, or two negative PCRs was present in recovered Cohort 3 donors. CDR1 and CDR2 from the germline V gene are SGHRS and YFSETQ. V was pared by 4 bases and J by 1 base, with 4 bases of the junction left unmatched. This CDR3 has 16 residues. The repertoire was sequenced with immunoSEQ multiplex PCR; TCRdb's copy has only in-frame clones and lacks some. The profile shows 130,000 or so clones, around 83% of them singletons. Sequencing was carried out using PBMCs or T cells enriched from blood (not recorded which). The V gene is TRBV5-1, the J gene TRBJ2-5; 13 bases match TRBD2. The TCR sequence derives from a woman under 40 who had recovered from COVID-19. The CDR3 region has the DNA TGCGCCAGCAGCCGGACTAGCGGGAGTCTCCAAGAGACCCAGTACTTC. Residues: CASSRTSGSLQETQYF. Full variable domain (remainder filled in from reference TRBV5-1 and TRBJ2-5): KAGVTQTPRYLIKTRGQQVTLSCSPISGHRSVSWYQQTPGQGLQFLFEYFSETQRNKGNFPGRFSGRQFSNSRSEMNVSTLELGDSALYLCASSRTSGSLQETQYFGPGTRLLVL.